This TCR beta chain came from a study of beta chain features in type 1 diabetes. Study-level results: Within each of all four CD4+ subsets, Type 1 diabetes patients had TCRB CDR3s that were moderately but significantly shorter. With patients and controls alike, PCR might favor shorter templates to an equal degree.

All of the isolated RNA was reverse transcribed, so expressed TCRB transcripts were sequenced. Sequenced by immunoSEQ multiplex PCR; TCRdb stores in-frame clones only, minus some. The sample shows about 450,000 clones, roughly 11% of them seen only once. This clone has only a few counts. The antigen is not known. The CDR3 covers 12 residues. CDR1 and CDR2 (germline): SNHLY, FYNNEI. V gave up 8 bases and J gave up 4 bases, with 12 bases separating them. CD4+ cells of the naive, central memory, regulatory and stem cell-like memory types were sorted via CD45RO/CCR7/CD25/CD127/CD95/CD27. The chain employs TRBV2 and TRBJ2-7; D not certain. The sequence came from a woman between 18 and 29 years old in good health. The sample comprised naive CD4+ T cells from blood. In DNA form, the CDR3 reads TGTGCCAGCTGCACCCACTCTTACGAGCAGTACTTC. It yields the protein CASCTHSYEQYF.